Listed below are T cell receptor beta chains from one sample, sequenced in a study of molecular identifiers for immune sequencing clone quantification. TCRdb recomputed calls from the PCR reads with MiXCR, one row per CDR3 protein. Among about 640,000 distinct CDR3 sequences listed, 20% were seen once. Sequenced sample: naive CD8+ T cells from blood, with Jurkat cell RNA spiked in. The receptors here all came from a human donor in good health. Some libraries in this study had Jurkat cell RNA spiked in. CDR3s include the opening cysteine and the closing phenylalanine or tryptophan. A D gene is named only where the DNA matches it firmly. A row's size may be missing; if present it is once, few, many or a size class.

V gene	clone size	J gene	D gene	CDR3 protein	CDR3 DNA
TRBV13	NA	TRBJ1-3	NA	CASSLGPSDAIYF	TGTGCCAGCAGCTTAGGCCCCTCCGACGCCATATATTTT
TRBV28	few	TRBJ2-7	TRBD1	CASSYPYRGSYEQYF	TGTGCCAGCAGTTACCCCTACAGGGGTTCCTACGAGCAGTACTTC
TRBV7-9	many	TRBJ2-7	TRBD1	CASSQGQGLTEQYF	TGTGCCAGCAGCCAAGGACAGGGCCTCACCGAGCAGTACTTC
TRBV14	NA	TRBJ2-7	NA	CASSTHPTSLTPYEQYF	TGTGCCAGCAGCACCCACCCGACCTCTCTTACTCCCTACGAGCAGTACTTC
TRBV7-9	few	TRBJ1-2	TRBD1	CASSLSGTGDYGYTF	TGTGCCAGCAGCTTGTCCGGGACAGGGGACTATGGCTACACCTTC
TRBV29-1	many	TRBJ2-7	TRBD2	CSVEDTSGRYEQYF	TGCAGCGTTGAAGATACTAGCGGGAGATACGAGCAGTACTTC
TRBV13	many	TRBJ2-2	NA	CASSLVGRATGELFF	TGTGCCAGCAGCTTAGTTGGACGGGCAACCGGGGAGCTGTTTTTT
TRBV6-6	many	TRBJ2-7	TRBD2	CASSYSGAGGNEQYF	TGTGCCAGCAGTTACTCAGGCGCGGGAGGCAACGAGCAGTACTTC
TRBV25-1	many	TRBJ2-7	NA	CASSGGLRYEQYF	TGTGCCAGCAGCGGGGGACTTCGCTACGAGCAGTACTTC
TRBV6-2/TRBV6-3	few	TRBJ1-1	NA	CASSYGGTGTEAFF	TGTGCCAGCAGTTACGGCGGGACCGGCACTGAAGCTTTCTTT
TRBV7-9	NA	TRBJ2-7	TRBD2	CASNLRTSGTPYEQYF	TGTGCCAGCAACTTGAGGACTAGCGGGACCCCCTACGAGCAGTACTTC
TRBV7-8	NA	TRBJ2-5	NA	CASSLAIGVVETQYF	TGTGCCAGCAGCTTAGCGATTGGCGTTGTGGAGACCCAGTACTTC
TRBV15	many	TRBJ1-5	TRBD1	CATSRDLGTGSNQPQHF	TGTGCCACCAGCAGAGATTTAGGGACAGGGAGCAATCAGCCCCAGCATTTT
TRBV6-5	many	TRBJ2-5	NA	CASSYQRGAGQETQYF	TGTGCCAGCAGTTACCAAAGGGGGGCTGGCCAAGAGACCCAGTACTTC
TRBV25-1	few	TRBJ2-2	NA	CASISAGPYGELFF	TGTGCCAGCATTTCGGCGGGCCCCTACGGGGAGCTGTTTTTT
TRBV4-3	many	TRBJ2-3	NA	CASSQSASELNTQYF	TGCGCCAGCAGCCAATCTGCTAGCGAGCTGAATACGCAGTATTTT
TRBV4-3	NA	TRBJ2-1	NA	CAGRTIIRANEQFF	TGCGCCGGCAGGACCATTATAAGGGCCAATGAGCAGTTCTTC
TRBV2	NA	TRBJ2-3	NA	CACSPGAGFGSTDTQYF	TGTGCCTGCAGCCCCGGGGCGGGATTTGGGAGCACAGATACGCAGTATTTT
TRBV3-1	many	TRBJ2-2	NA	CASSQDRFTGELFF	TGTGCCAGCAGCCAAGACAGGTTCACCGGGGAGCTGTTTTTT
TRBV5-4	many	TRBJ1-1	NA	CASSPGRGLMNTEAFF	TGTGCCAGCAGCCCAGGCCGGGGGTTAATGAACACTGAAGCTTTCTTT
TRBV2	many	TRBJ2-7	TRBD2	CASGGKREGTYEQYF	TGTGCCAGCGGTGGAAAGCGGGAGGGAACCTACGAGCAGTACTTC
TRBV7-6	few	TRBJ2-5	NA	CASSYTYSRETQYF	TGTGCCAGCAGCTACACGTACTCCAGGGAGACCCAGTACTTC
TRBV4-3	many	TRBJ2-6	NA	CASSQGPGESGANVLTF	TGCGCCAGCAGCCAAGGGCCGGGAGAGAGTGGGGCCAACGTCCTGACTTTC
TRBV13	many	TRBJ2-6	TRBD2	CASTMGLAVFSGANVLTF	TGTGCCAGCACCATGGGACTAGCGGTCTTCTCTGGGGCCAACGTCCTGACTTTC
TRBV12-3/TRBV12-4	many	TRBJ1-1	NA	CASIGTVWGEAFF	TGTGCCAGCATCGGGACCGTTTGGGGTGAAGCTTTCTTT
TRBV5-4	many	TRBJ2-7	NA	CASSPTYEAPYEQYF	TGTGCCAGCAGCCCGACATACGAAGCCCCCTACGAGCAGTACTTC
TRBV9	NA	TRBJ2-1	NA	CASSVDGAGGPYNEQFF	TGTGCCAGCAGCGTAGACGGCGCTGGAGGGCCCTACAATGAGCAGTTCTTC
TRBV27	NA	TRBJ1-5	TRBD1	CASSHGQGLNQPQHF	TGTGCCAGCAGTCACGGACAGGGCCTCAATCAGCCCCAGCATTTT
TRBV27	many	TRBJ2-6	NA	CASSPSRPSLSGANVLTF	TGTGCCAGCAGTCCCTCAAGGCCCTCCCTCTCTGGGGCCAACGTCCTGACTTTC
TRBV11-1	many	TRBJ2-7	NA	CASSLETGRYEQYF	TGTGCCAGCAGCTTGGAGACAGGGAGGTACGAGCAGTACTTC
TRBV7-9	many	TRBJ2-3	TRBD2	CASSPPSGSTDTQYF	TGTGCCAGCAGCCCCCCTAGCGGAAGCACAGATACGCAGTATTTT
TRBV20-1	many	TRBJ2-5	TRBD2	CSARLAGDETQYF	TGCAGTGCCAGACTAGCGGGGGATGAGACCCAGTACTTC
TRBV7-8	many	TRBJ2-3	TRBD2	CASFRLAGSLGTDTQYF	TGTGCCTCGTTCCGACTAGCGGGTTCTCTTGGCACAGATACGCAGTATTTT
TRBV28	NA	TRBJ1-1	NA	CASNVGRITEAFF	TGTGCCAGCAACGTGGGCCGGATCACTGAAGCTTTCTTT
TRBV12-3/TRBV12-4	NA	TRBJ2-5	NA	CASSLGAVKETQYF	TGTGCCAGCAGTTTAGGGGCAGTCAAAGAGACCCAGTACTTC
TRBV19	many	TRBJ2-7	NA	CASSMWYGGSYEQYF	TGTGCCAGTAGTATGTGGTACGGCGGGTCCTACGAGCAGTACTTC
TRBV20-1	NA	TRBJ2-2	NA	CSAQVENTGELFF	TGCAGTGCTCAGGTGGAGAACACCGGGGAGCTGTTTTTT
TRBV5-8	many	TRBJ2-2	NA	CASSSDETPTNTGELFF	TGTGCCAGCAGCTCGGACGAGACACCGACGAACACCGGGGAGCTGTTTTTT
TRBV20-1	many	TRBJ2-3	NA	CSVLGLDTDTQYF	TGCAGTGTACTCGGCCTAGACACAGATACGCAGTATTTT
TRBV7-9	few	TRBJ2-1	NA	CASSLAVEETQFF	TGTGCCAGCAGCTTAGCAGTGGAAGAGACCCAGTTCTTC
TRBV7-9	few	TRBJ2-7	NA	CASSPRAAYEQYF	TGTGCCAGCAGCCCCCGTGCGGCCTACGAGCAGTACTTC
TRBV5-5	few	TRBJ1-2	NA	CASSPASSGPIYGYTF	TGTGCCAGCAGCCCAGCGTCATCGGGGCCGATCTATGGCTACACCTTC
TRBV29-1	many	TRBJ1-1	TRBD1	CSVRGPGQGLNTEAFF	TGCAGCGTTCGCGGACCGGGACAGGGATTGAACACTGAAGCTTTCTTT
TRBV11-2	NA	TRBJ2-3	NA	CASSPPPRGGDTQYF	TGTGCCAGCAGCCCGCCCCCCAGGGGAGGTGATACGCAGTATTTT
TRBV28	many	TRBJ2-5	TRBD1	CASTATGTGIEETQYF	TGTGCCAGCACAGCTACGGGGACAGGGATTGAAGAGACCCAGTACTTC
TRBV29-1	many	TRBJ2-2	NA	CSVVTGPGELFF	TGCAGCGTTGTAACGGGGCCCGGGGAGCTGTTTTTT
TRBV7-2	many	TRBJ2-1	TRBD2	CASRPLAGLSYNEQFF	TGTGCCAGCAGGCCCCTAGCGGGCCTCTCCTACAATGAGCAGTTCTTC
TRBV18	few	TRBJ2-7	TRBD2	CASSFRTSGSFYEQYF	TGTGCCAGCTCATTTAGGACTAGCGGGAGCTTTTACGAGCAGTACTTC
TRBV27	few	TRBJ2-1	TRBD1	CASSDSTGTGYNEQFF	TGTGCCAGCAGTGATTCAACCGGGACAGGATACAATGAGCAGTTCTTC
TRBV7-9	many	TRBJ2-3	NA	CASELDTQYF	TGTGCCAGCGAGTTAGATACGCAGTATTTT
TRBV4-1	few	TRBJ2-1	NA	CASSHRAGAVAEQFF	TGCGCCAGCAGCCATCGAGCCGGGGCCGTGGCGGAGCAGTTCTTC
TRBV24-1	many	TRBJ2-7	NA	CATSPLGNSYEQYF	TGTGCCACCAGTCCCCTGGGAAACTCCTACGAGCAGTACTTC
TRBV7-9	many	TRBJ1-5	NA	CASSLDGGADQPQHF	TGTGCCAGCAGCTTAGACGGGGGCGCCGATCAGCCCCAGCATTTT
TRBV20-1	many	TRBJ2-3	NA	CSARDPGDGGSTDTQYF	TGCAGTGCTAGAGACCCAGGGGATGGCGGTAGCACAGATACGCAGTATTTT
TRBV10-3	many	TRBJ2-7	NA	CAISEGGGPEYF	TGTGCCATCAGTGAGGGAGGGGGACCAGAGTACTTC
TRBV4-2	NA	TRBJ1-5	TRBD1	CASSQDLWDRGNQPQHF	TGTGCCAGCAGCCAAGATCTCTGGGACAGGGGCAATCAGCCCCAGCATTTT
TRBV4-1	many	TRBJ2-5	TRBD2	CASSQDATSEETQYF	TGCGCCAGCAGCCAAGATGCTACTAGCGAGGAGACCCAGTACTTC
TRBV27	few	TRBJ2-2	NA	CASSLRSPVRGDAGELFF	TGTGCCAGCAGTTTACGGAGCCCGGTTAGGGGTGATGCCGGGGAGCTGTTTTTT
TRBV6-6	few	TRBJ2-2	NA	CASEFSPGTSAGELFF	TGTGCCAGCGAATTCTCCCCCGGGACCTCGGCCGGGGAGCTGTTTTTT
TRBV7-9	few	TRBJ1-1	NA	CASSLSTGQWNTEAFF	TGTGCCAGCAGCTTATCTACAGGGCAATGGAACACTGAAGCTTTCTTT